One sample yielded the 14 T cell receptor beta chains listed below, sequenced in a study of regulatory T cells in long-lasting Graves disease. CDR3 regions were amplified by Arm-PCR using iRepertoire HTBI primers to build TCR beta libraries. TCRdb fed the multiplex PCR reads into MiXCR, producing one record per CDR3 protein. The data hold roughly 530,000 distinct CDR3 sequences, with roughly a sixth observed a single time. Specified time point: newly diagnosed GD, antithyroid drugs for less than 3 months. The TCR library used RNA extracted from PBMCs. These data were likewise used in another study, on T cells in Graves' hyperthyroidism and ophthalmopathy.

This specimen was peripheral blood mononuclear cells (PBMCs), taken at new diagnosis, from a patient treated with antithyroid drugs. These receptors were taken from a middle-aged woman with Graves disease.

The table lists this clonotype with a few counts. The chain recombines TRBV19 with TRBJ2-3; 10 nucleotides match TRBD1. The CDR3 spans 14 residues. Trimming at V came to 6 bases and at J to 4 bases, leaving 4 bases not matched to a gene. Germline loops: CDR1 LNHDA, CDR2 SQIVND (reference sequence). CDR3 sequence reads: CASRWTGGSDTQYF. CDR3 bases: TGTGCCAGTAGATGGACAGGGGGGTCAGATACGCAGTATTTT.

V gene TRBV7-8 combines with J gene TRBJ1-2, with a weak D call TRBD1 (6 bases). Germline-derived CDR1 and CDR2 are SGHVS and FQNEAQ. The CDR3 has 16 residues. V shed 5 bases and J shed 2 bases, with 18 bases lying between them. The CDR3 DNA reads TGTGCCAGCAGCCCCGGGGGGCAGGCCCTAAACTATGGCTACACCTTC. It is translated as CASSPGGQALNYGYTF.

The chain links TRBV10-3 to TRBJ2-2; 8 bases line up with TRBD1. Germline CDR1 and CDR2: ENHRY and SYGVKD. V gave up 4 bases and J gave up 7 bases; unmatched junction bases: 2. This CDR3 is built from 13 residues. The CDR3 loop reads CAISGQGIGELFF. The CDR3 bases are TGTGCCATCAGTGGACAGGGGATCGGGGAGCTGTTTTTT.

This clonotype was observed a handful of times. The genes are TRBV12-3 or TRBV12-4 and TRBJ1-2, with TRBD1 matching over 7 bases. The CDR3 covers 15 residues. The V and J ends lost 2 bases and 4 bases, in that order; junction bases with no gene match: 7. The CDR3 reads CASSLFTGALYGYTF. The CDR3 nucleotides read TGTGCCAGCAGTTTATTCACAGGGGCCCTCTATGGCTACACCTTC.

This clonotype was detected once. The chain recombines TRBV7-3 with TRBJ1-3, with D possibly being TRBD1 (6 bases). The CDR3 contains 13 residues. Germline CDR1 and CDR2: SGHTA and FQGTGA. V was clipped by 5 bases and J by 2 bases, with 7 bases between them. The CDR3 nucleotides read TGTGCCAGCAGCCGGGACACTGGAAACACCATATATTTT. Protein: CASSRDTGNTIYF. The variable domain in full, with the rest retrieved from reference TRBV7-3 and TRBJ1-3, is GAGVSQTPSNKVTEKGKYVELRCDPISGHTALYWYRQSLGQGPEFLIYFQGTGAADDSGLPNDRFFAVRPEGSVSTLKIQRTERGDSAVYLCASSRDTGNTIYFGEGSWLTVV.

There are many counts of this clonotype. The chain employs TRBV12-3 or TRBV12-4 and TRBJ1-5; TRBD1 is a possible D gene (6 bases). V was clipped by 6 bases and J by 2 bases, with 11 bases between them. This CDR3 has 14 residues. Here the CDR3 DNA reads TGTGCCAGCAGAGAGACAGGTGGCAATCAGCCCCAGCATTTT. This encodes CASRETGGNQPQHF.

This clonotype was counted ten times or more. The rearrangement links TRBV4-1 to TRBJ2-3; D unclear. The V gene's germline CDR1 is MGHRA and CDR2 YSYEKL. The CDR3 contains 15 residues. Trimming removed 1 base at V and 5 bases at J, with 13 bases between. The CDR3, as DNA: TGCGCCAGCAGCCAAGTGCTCCAGGACGGAGATACGCAGTATTTT. It specifies CASSQVLQDGDTQYF.

This clonotype was detected many times. The gene calls are TRBV20-1 and TRBJ1-1, with D unresolved. Germline CDR1 DFQATT, CDR2 SNEGSKA (reference sequence). The CDR3 sequence is 13 residues long. The V and J ends lost 3 bases and 2 bases respectively, with 10 bases between them. CDR3 sequence: CSASISLNTEAFF. The CDR3 DNA reads as TGCAGTGCTAGTATTTCGCTCAACACTGAAGCTTTCTTT.

In its sample, this clonotype was seen many times. The chain links TRBV3-1 to TRBJ2-1; tentative D call: TRBD1 (6 bases). The germline gives CDR1 LGHDT, CDR2 YNNKEL (reference sequence). This CDR3 has 16 amino acids. V lost 2 bases, J lost 3 bases, and 14 bases lay in between. The CDR3 reads CASSQRGSRSYNEQFF. DNA of the CDR3: TGTGCCAGCAGCCAAAGGGGGAGCCGAAGCTACAATGAGCAGTTCTTC.

Many counts were recorded for this clonotype. This sequence joins TRBV5-5 and TRBJ1-5; D is possibly TRBD1 (5 bases). V lost 1 base and J 7 bases, leaving 12 bases between the germline ends. This CDR3 is 14 amino acids long. Per the germline V gene, CDR1 is SGHKS and CDR2 is YYEKEE (reference sequence). In DNA form, the CDR3 reads TGTGCCAGCAGCTTGAATGAGGGGAACCAGCCCCAGCATTTT. Encoded protein: CASSLNEGNQPQHF.

In its sample, this clonotype was seen many times. V gene TRBV18 combines with J gene TRBJ2-3; D may match TRBD1 or TRBD2 (6 bases each). The CDR3 loop spans 17 amino acids. V lost 0 bases and J 2 bases, leaving 15 bases between the germline ends. CDR1 is KGHSH, CDR2 LQKENI, per germline. DNA for the CDR3: TGTGCCAGCTCACCACCGGCTAACGGGGGCGACACAGATACGCAGTATTTT. Protein product: CASSPPANGGDTDTQYF.

This clonotype has a single count. The chain couples TRBV5-8 to TRBJ2-2; 9 positions match TRBD2. V was clipped by 0 bases and J by 5 bases; unmatched bases: 2. Germline V gene sequence: CDR1 SGHTS, CDR2 YDEGEE. The length of the CDR3 is 15 residues. CDR3 amino acids: CASSLATSGTGELFF. The CDR3 DNA sequence: TGTGCCAGCAGCTTGGCTACTAGCGGGACCGGGGAGCTGTTTTTT.

This clonotype showed up many times. CDR3 coding DNA: TGTGCCAGCAGCGATTTTCACAGATCAGCGGGGGGCTACACCTTC. This encodes CASSDFHRSAGGYTF. The chain employs TRBV28 and TRBJ1-2; no clear D. V shed 6 bases and J shed 8 bases, with 22 bases lying between them. In germline, CDR1 is MDHEN, CDR2 SYDVKM. The CDR3 length is 15 residues.

The rearrangement joins TRBV27 to TRBJ1-4; TRBD1 matches at 8 bases. CDR1 is MNHEY and CDR2 is SMNVEV in the germline V gene (reference sequence). J gave up 2 bases and V 6 bases, and 5 bases lay outside the gene matches. The CDR3 contains 15 residues. CDR3 protein: CASRGWTGTNEKLFF. In nucleotides, the CDR3 is TGTGCCAGCAGGGGATGGACAGGGACTAATGAAAAACTGTTTTTT. The full variable domain, in which reference TRBV27 and TRBJ1-4 provide the parts outside the CDR3, is EAQVTQNPRYLITVTGKKLTVTCSQNMNHEYMSWYRQDPGLGLRQIYYSMNVEVTDKGDVPEGYKVSRKEKRNFPLILESPSPNQTSLYFCASRGWTGTNEKLFFGSGTQLSVL.